Listed below are T cell receptor beta chains from one sample, sequenced in a study of neurological immune-mediated disorders. TCRdb independently ran MiXCR on the 5' RACE reads; one entry per CDR3 protein. The data contain tens of thousands of distinct CDR3 sequences, about 9.9% of them singletons. Sequencing input: CD4+ T cells from blood. The receptors stem from a woman aged 25 to 45 with HTLV-1-associated myelopathy (HAM/TSP). The CDR3 runs from the conserved cysteine through the conserved F or W. The D gene is left open where the match is weak. A clone size is listed for some rows: how often the clone was seen (once, few, many), or a class if it is expanded.

clone_size,d_call,j_call,v_call,cdr3_nt,cdr3_aa
many,NA,TRBJ2-1,TRBV20-1,TGCAGTGCTCGGGAAACTTGGTACAATGAGCAGTTCTTC,CSARETWYNEQFF
many,NA,TRBJ1-2,TRBV12-3/TRBV12-4,TGTGCCAGCACCCCCCGGTGGGTTACCTATGGCTACACCTTC,CASTPRWVTYGYTF
many,TRBD1,TRBJ1-5,TRBV20-1,TGCAGTGCTAGACCGGACAGGGCCAATCAGCCCCAGCATTTT,CSARPDRANQPQHF
NA,NA,TRBJ1-6,TRBV7-8,TGTGCCAGCAGCTTCGGGCGACAAGCGCTGTCTCCCCTCCACTTT,CASSFGRQALSPLHF
NA,NA,TRBJ2-1,TRBV7-9,TGTGCCAGCACCCGTGACAATGAGCAGTTCTTC,CASTRDNEQFF
many,TRBD1,TRBJ2-5,TRBV3-1,TGTGCCAGCTCGGGGACAGTCCAAGAGACCCAGTACTTC,CASSGTVQETQYF
medium-sized,NA,TRBJ1-4,TRBV7-2,TGTGCCAGCAGCACAGACGGCCTGAAACTGTTTTTT,CASSTDGLKLFF
NA,NA,TRBJ2-7,TRBV5-1,TGCGCCAGTTCCCAGGTGGGCGAGCAGTACTTC,CASSQVGEQYF
many,TRBD1,TRBJ2-2,TRBV7-9,TGTGCCAGCAGCTGGGGACAGGGTAACACCGGGGAGCTGTTTTTT,CASSWGQGNTGELFF
many,NA,TRBJ2-3,TRBV20-1,TGCAGTGCTGCAGACAAGTACCCAGATACGCAGTATTTT,CSAADKYPDTQYF
many,NA,TRBJ2-7,TRBV14,TGTGCCAGCAGCCAAGAAGGCAGAGGTTACTACGAGCAGTACTTC,CASSQEGRGYYEQYF
medium-sized,NA,TRBJ2-1,TRBV7-2,TGTGCCAGCAGCCCGTCCCGCGGGGGCAACTACAATGAGCAGTTCTTC,CASSPSRGGNYNEQFF
NA,TRBD2,TRBJ2-2,TRBV25-1,TGTGCCAGCCAAGGGACTAGCCCATACACCGGGGAGCTGTTTTTT,CASQGTSPYTGELFF
many,TRBD1,TRBJ2-1,TRBV29-1,TGCAGCGTGTGGGGACAGGGGGCCTACAATGAGCAGTTCTTC,CSVWGQGAYNEQFF
many,NA,TRBJ1-1,TRBV7-3,TGTGCCAGCAGCTTAAGTCCGGGGGCGGGCACTGAAGCTTTCTTT,CASSLSPGAGTEAFF
many,NA,TRBJ1-3,TRBV6-6,TGTGCCAGCAGTTACCCCACAGGCTCTGGAAACACCATATATTTT,CASSYPTGSGNTIYF
many,NA,TRBJ1-1,TRBV2,TGTGCCAGCCATCGGGAGCTGGTGGCTGAAGCTTTCTTT,CASHRELVAEAFF
many,NA,TRBJ1-1,TRBV18,TGTGCCAGCTCGTCGGGACCCACGAGGGGCAACACTGAAGCTTTCTTT,CASSSGPTRGNTEAFF
many,NA,TRBJ2-7,TRBV20-1,TGCAGTGCTAGTCTAGGCTACGATGAGCAGTACTTC,CSASLGYDEQYF
many,TRBD1,TRBJ1-1,TRBV20-1,TGCAGTGCTAGAGACCCTCTACAGGGGGCTGAGAGGGCTGAAGCTTTCTTT,CSARDPLQGAERAEAFF
many,NA,TRBJ1-2,TRBV20-1,TGCAGTGCTAGAGAATCGGGCGTCTTCTATGGCTACACCTTC,CSARESGVFYGYTF
many,NA,TRBJ1-4,TRBV15,TGTGCCACCAGCAGTGGGTCAAGTTTGACTAATGAAAAACTGTTTTTT,CATSSGSSLTNEKLFF
many,NA,TRBJ1-2,TRBV20-1,TGCAGTGCATTTCGGACAGAAGAATCTGGCTACACCTTC,CSAFRTEESGYTF
many,TRBD2,TRBJ2-3,TRBV5-1,TGCGCCAGCCAGACTAGCGGGCTCACAGATACGCAGTATTTT,CASQTSGLTDTQYF
few,TRBD1,TRBJ2-1,TRBV20-1,TGCAGTGCTAATGGGAGAGACAGGGGCTACAATGAGCAGTTCTTC,CSANGRDRGYNEQFF
NA,NA,TRBJ2-2,TRBV7-2,TGTGCCAGCAGCTTGAACAGGGACCCCGGGGAGCTGTTTTTT,CASSLNRDPGELFF
many,TRBD1,TRBJ1-1,TRBV6-5,TGTGCCAGCAGATCGACAGGGACCTACACTGAAGCTTTCTTT,CASRSTGTYTEAFF
many,NA,TRBJ1-3,TRBV11-2,TGTGCCAGCAGCTTAGGTCTTCGGGGACACCTCCCAAGTTCTGGAAACACCATATATTTT,CASSLGLRGHLPSSGNTIYF
NA,TRBD1,TRBJ1-2,TRBV27,TGTGCCAGCAGTGGAGGGACAGGGCCTTCGGGCTACACCTTC,CASSGGTGPSGYTF
many,NA,TRBJ2-7,TRBV6-6,TGTGCCAGCAGCCGCGATAGATACGAGCAGTACTTC,CASSRDRYEQYF
many,NA,TRBJ2-6,TRBV15,TGTGCCACCAGCAGAGCGACAGGTGCCCCTGGGGCCAACGTCCTGACTTTC,CATSRATGAPGANVLTF
NA,NA,TRBJ2-2,TRBV27,TGTGCCAGCAGTCCAAGGGGACCAAGGGAGCTGTTTTTT,CASSPRGPRELFF
many,TRBD2,TRBJ2-5,TRBV20-1,TGCAGTGCTAGAGACCGACTCGGAGCCGGGACTAAAGAGACCCAGTACTTC,CSARDRLGAGTKETQYF
many,NA,TRBJ2-3,TRBV20-1,TGCAGTGCTACCCGAATAGGGGGAGGAGTAGGAGATACGCAGTATTTT,CSATRIGGGVGDTQYF
many,NA,TRBJ1-6,TRBV6-6,TGTGCCAGCAGAATTCGGGACTTTAATTCACCCCTCCACTTT,CASRIRDFNSPLHF
many,NA,TRBJ2-7,TRBV20-1,TGCAGTGCTAGAAAGATTGGGGTGGACGAGCAGTACTTC,CSARKIGVDEQYF
medium-sized,NA,TRBJ2-7,TRBV5-1,TGCGCCAGCAGCTGGGACGACGGATCCTACGAGCAGTACTTC,CASSWDDGSYEQYF
many,NA,TRBJ1-1,TRBV9,TGTGCCAGCAGCGTAGCAGGGGAGAAGAACACTGAAGCTTTCTTT,CASSVAGEKNTEAFF
many,NA,TRBJ2-7,TRBV12-3/TRBV12-4,TGTGCCAGCAGTTTCCAGAACTCCTACGAGCAGTACTTC,CASSFQNSYEQYF
many,NA,TRBJ1-1,TRBV14,TGTGCCAGCAGCCAACTCGGTTCCGGTAAGACCACTGAAGCTTTCTTT,CASSQLGSGKTTEAFF
many,NA,TRBJ2-4,TRBV6-5,TGTGCCAGCAGTTATCTTCCAGGGGACAAAAACATTCAGTACTTC,CASSYLPGDKNIQYF
many,NA,TRBJ1-2,TRBV6-5,TGTGCCAGCAGGGTACAGGGAACTCCGTATGGCTACACCTTC,CASRVQGTPYGYTF
medium-sized,NA,TRBJ2-2,TRBV29-1,TGCAGCGTTCTTGTGGGAGGGAACACCGGGGAGCTGTTTTTT,CSVLVGGNTGELFF
few,TRBD2,TRBJ2-3,TRBV10-3,TGTGCCATCAGTGACGCGGGGGGAATGGATACGCAGTATTTT,CAISDAGGMDTQYF
many,TRBD2,TRBJ2-7,TRBV5-1,TGCGCCAGTAGCCGTCTAGCGGGGATCTCCTACGAGCAGTACTTC,CASSRLAGISYEQYF
many,NA,TRBJ2-6,TRBV4-2,TGTGCCAGCAGCCAAGCGTCGGGCAACGTCCTGACTTTC,CASSQASGNVLTF
few,NA,TRBJ1-2,TRBV5-4,TGTGCCAGCAGCTTGGAAGGGTCCCGCTATGGCTACACCTTC,CASSLEGSRYGYTF
many,TRBD1,TRBJ1-4,TRBV5-1,TGCGCCAGCAGCTCCGGACAGGTCGGGGAAAAACTGTTTTTT,CASSSGQVGEKLFF
many,NA,TRBJ2-1,TRBV6-1,TGTGCCAGCAGTGAATTGGGGGTTGGTGAGCAGTTCTTC,CASSELGVGEQFF
many,NA,TRBJ2-3,TRBV7-8,TGTGACAAGACCACAGATACGCAGTATTTT,CDKTTDTQYF
many,TRBD1,TRBJ1-4,TRBV5-1,TGCGCCAGCAGCTTGGGACAGGGGGCTTCAAAACTGTTTTTT,CASSLGQGASKLFF
many,NA,TRBJ2-3,TRBV11-2,TGTGCCAGCAGCTTAGCTCGGGGTCCGGGGGTGGCGCAGTATTTT,CASSLARGPGVAQYF
many,NA,TRBJ2-3,TRBV7-2,TGTGCCAGCAGCTTAAAACCCCACCCGCAGTATTTT,CASSLKPHPQYF
NA,NA,TRBJ2-2,TRBV20-1,TGCAGTGCTAGGGAGCTGTTTTTT,CSARELFF
many,NA,TRBJ1-2,TRBV20-1,TGCAGTGCTATAAGCAGGGCTCTCTACTATGGCTACACCTTC,CSAISRALYYGYTF
many,TRBD1,TRBJ2-3,TRBV10-2,TGCGCCGCCGGGACAGGGCCCAGAGATACGCAGTATTTT,CAAGTGPRDTQYF
many,NA,TRBJ1-5,TRBV27,TGTGCCAGCAGTCTTAGCAATCAGCCCCAGCATTTT,CASSLSNQPQHF
many,NA,TRBJ2-3,TRBV6-5,TGTGCCAGCAGCGGGTGGGGGGGCGGCACAGATACGCAGTATTTT,CASSGWGGGTDTQYF
NA,NA,TRBJ2-1,TRBV20-1,TGCAGTGCGCAGGGGGGGCGAAATGAGCAGTTCTTC,CSAQGGRNEQFF